This TCR beta chain derives from a study of T cell responses to AZD1222 COVID-19 vaccine. Study results and caveats: Donors in the cohort were predominantly white British and more often female, and clonal diversity was possibly underestimated. Only a handful of AZD1222 recipients were seropositive at baseline.

For this clone: The target antigen is unknown.

Some clones are missing from TCRdb's copy, which holds only in-frame ones; the method was immunoSEQ multiplex PCR. Seen here are about 170,000 clones, about 89% observed once, and the top ten hold 1.5% to 2%. The source was peripheral blood, collected on day 0 of AZD1222 vaccination. This receptor was taken from an adult in good health.

In DNA, the CDR3 is TGTGCCAGCAGCTTGACCCTCGGGGCAGGGGGCGCTGGATACGAGCAGTACTTC. Its translation is CASSLTLGAGGAGYEQYF. The chain carries TRBV11-2 and TRBJ2-7; 8 bases fit TRBD1. V shed 3 bases, J shed 4 bases, and the junction held 17 bases outside the gene matches. The CDR3 runs to 18 residues. In germline, CDR1 is SGHAT, CDR2 FQNNGV.